The 13 T cell receptor beta chains listed next were all sequenced from one sample in a study of T-cell reconstitution after alpha-beta-depleted transplantation in children. A library of TCRbeta sequences, prepared with unique molecular identifiers, was generated. TCRdb redid the calling of the PCR reads with MiXCR, one entry per CDR3 protein. The sample consists of fewer than 150,000 distinct CDR3 sequences, 20% to 25% of them appearing once. Here the sequenced sample was PBMCs, mostly from graft donor cells, taken 180 days after TCRalphabeta/CD19-depleted stem cell transplant. The source of these receptors is a male patient aged 2-10 years who had a stem cell transplant for chronic granulomatous disease, so the T cells may come from the graft donor.

This clonotype has ten or more counts. This chain connects TRBV7-9 to TRBJ1-6; 11 bases fit TRBD1. CDR3 length equals 16 residues. Germline CDR1 reads SEHNR; CDR2 reads FQNEAQ (reference sequence). J was trimmed by 9 bases and V by 5 bases; bases with no gene match: 9. The CDR3 loop is CASSGTGGNVGSPLHF. DNA of the CDR3: TGTGCCAGCAGCGGGACAGGGGGTAATGTTGGTTCACCCCTCCACTTT.

The V call is TRBV7-6, the J call TRBJ2-5; 10 bases are a match to TRBD2. The CDR3 is 16 amino acids. Germline CDR1 is SGHVS and CDR2 is FNYEAQ. Trimming cost V 5 bases and J 1 base; bases outside gene matches: 7. The CDR3 loop is CASSHASGGVQETQYF. The CDR3 bases are TGTGCCAGCAGCCATGCGAGCGGGGGGGTCCAAGAGACCCAGTACTTC.

This clonotype was counted at least ten times. This chain joins TRBV20-1 and TRBJ2-3; the D gene is possibly TRBD1 (5 bases). Germline loops: CDR1 DFQATT, CDR2 SNEGSKA (reference sequence). Trimming removed 2 bases from V and 6 bases from J, with 6 bases in between. The CDR3 runs 11 residues. The chain's CDR3 is CSARQGDTQYF. Here the CDR3 DNA reads TGCAGTGCTAGACAGGGCGATACGCAGTATTTT.

The chain employs TRBV10-3 and TRBJ2-1; 8 bases line up with TRBD2. The germline gives CDR1 ENHRY, CDR2 SYGVKD. CDR3 size: 17 residues. The ends lost 5 bases at V and 1 base at J; junction bases unmatched: 10. CDR3 nucleotides: TGTGCCATCAGTTCCTTGGGTAGCGGGGTATCCTACAATGAGCAGTTCTTC. Translated, it gives CAISSLGSGVSYNEQFF.

The gene calls are TRBV5-1 and TRBJ2-2; D gene ambiguous. Germline assignment: CDR1 SGHRS and CDR2 YFSETQ. This CDR3 has 15 amino acids. V lost 0 bases, J lost 0 bases, and 6 bases lay in between. CDR3 protein: CASSLERANTGELFF. DNA for the CDR3: TGCGCCAGCAGCTTGGAACGGGCGAACACCGGGGAGCTGTTTTTT.

The rearrangement joins TRBV12-3 or TRBV12-4 to TRBJ1-1; no definite D call. Trimming shortened V by 5 bases and J by 8 bases, and 15 bases separated the two germline ends. This CDR3 comprises 13 residues. The CDR3 bases are TGTGCCAGCAGTCCATATGACGCCTCCGAAGCTTTCTTT. Protein sequence: CASSPYDASEAFF.

The chain recombines TRBV5-1 with TRBJ2-6, with 11 bases fitting TRBD2. The CDR3 loop spans 19 amino acids. CDR1 and CDR2 from the germline V gene are SGHRS and YFSETQ. The ends lost 1 base at V and 0 bases at J; junction bases unmatched: 6. The CDR3 sequence: CASSLLAGGTTSGANVLTF. CDR3 in DNA: TGCGCCAGCAGCTTGCTAGCGGGGGGTACAACCTCTGGGGCCAACGTCCTGACTTTC.

The chain uses TRBV20-1 and TRBJ1-2; TRBD1 is a possible D gene (5 bases). The V gene's germline CDR1 is DFQATT and CDR2 SNEGSKA (reference sequence). V dropped 1 base and J dropped 12 bases, with 21 bases sitting between them. The CDR3 is made up of 14 amino acids. The CDR3 DNA is TGCAGTGCTAGAGCCCCGGGAGGGGCGAAAGGCGACACCTTC. Protein: CSARAPGGAKGDTF.

The genes are TRBV6-6 and TRBJ2-3; D is undetermined. The V gene's germline CDR1 is MNHNY and CDR2 SVGAGI (reference sequence). V lost 6 bases and J 2 bases, leaving 9 bases between the germline ends. This CDR3 has 13 amino acids. The CDR3 reads CASRTWITDTQYF. The CDR3 DNA sequence: TGTGCCAGCAGAACCTGGATCACAGATACGCAGTATTTT.

Many counts were recorded for this clonotype. The chain employs TRBV10-3 and TRBJ2-3; D is perhaps TRBD1 (7 bases). Germline values: CDR1 ENHRY, CDR2 SYGVKD. V was shortened by 0 bases and J by 2 bases, with 21 bases between the two germline ends. CDR3 size: 19 residues. CDR3 sequence: CAISESGLQGRENTDTQYF. DNA for the CDR3: TGTGCCATCAGTGAGTCTGGTTTACAGGGGCGGGAAAACACAGATACGCAGTATTTT.

This clonotype showed up many times. The J gene is TRBJ2-1, the V gene TRBV20-1, with 14 bases aligning to TRBD2. Trimming took 4 bases from V and 15 from J; bases not matched to a gene: 8. CDR3 length equals 13 residues. In germline, CDR1 is DFQATT, CDR2 SNEGSKA (reference sequence). The CDR3 DNA reads TGCAGTGCTAATGGACTAGCGGGGGGATATGGGTTCTTC. It encodes CSANGLAGGYGFF.

This clonotype was detected many times. The genes are TRBV12-3 or TRBV12-4 and TRBJ1-4; tentatively, D is TRBD1 (6 bases). This CDR3 comprises 16 residues. Trimming pared 6 bases from V and 0 bases from J, leaving 14 bases between. The DNA for the CDR3 is TGTGCCAGCAGGCAGACAGGAAGTGCAACTAATGAAAAACTGTTTTTT. Amino acids: CASRQTGSATNEKLFF.

This clonotype was observed a single time. This chain links TRBV7-2 with TRBJ2-7; D call uncertain. Deletions cut 0 bases from V and 6 bases from J, with 9 bases between. In germline, CDR1 is SGHTA, CDR2 FQGNSA. The CDR3 runs 13 residues. The DNA for the CDR3 is TGTGCCAGCAGCTTAGCCCAATCTGGCGAGCAGTACTTC. Translation: CASSLAQSGEQYF.